Presented here are 15 T cell receptor beta chains from one specimen sequenced in a study of blood T cell repertoires in COVID-19. TCRdb's copy holds only in-frame clones and misses some; the assay was immunoSEQ multiplex PCR. The table lists under 250,000 clones, around 83% of them singletons, with about 8.9% in the top ten. The material sequenced was peripheral blood. The receptor set was obtained from an elderly man with acute or convalescent COVID-19.

V and J are TRBV5-1 and TRBJ1-2; D gene unclear. This CDR3 comprises 15 residues. Germline-derived CDR1 and CDR2 are SGHRS and YFSETQ. With 0 bases removed from V and 0 bases from J, the gap between germline ends came to 9 bases. The CDR3 coding sequence is TGCGCCAGCAGCTTGGAACCGACAACTAACTATGGCTACACCTTC. This sequence encodes CASSLEPTTNYGYTF.

The sample holds one count of this clone. The rearrangement joins TRBV10-3 to TRBJ2-1; possible D gene TRBD2, 6 bases. The germline V gene encodes CDR1 ENHRY and CDR2 SYGVKD. The V end was cut by 7 bases, the J end by 3 bases, with 19 bases between. The CDR3 covers 16 residues. The CDR3 sequence: CAITGGPQQGYNEQFF. As DNA, the CDR3 is TGTGCCATCACCGGGGGTCCCCAGCAAGGCTACAATGAGCAGTTCTTC.

Turning to this clone: At one end the junction does not follow the germline gene, possibly because of a read error. V gene TRBV27 combines with J gene TRBJ1-5; the D gene is possibly TRBD1 (6 bases). The germline CDR1 and CDR2 sequences are MNHEY and SMNVEV (reference sequence). The CDR3 is 16 residues long. The CDR3 loop reads CASRLSGTLSNQPQHF. The CDR3 bases are TGTGCCAGCAGGTTATCCGGGACACTTAGCAATCAGCCCCAGCATTTT.

This chain links TRBV18 with TRBJ2-7; 9 bases agree with TRBD1. Germline CDR1 KGHSH, CDR2 LQKENI. The CDR3 has 15 amino acids. V was pared by 4 bases and J by 2 bases, with 6 bases of the junction left unmatched. The CDR3 DNA sequence: TGTGCCAGCTCACTTCCGGGACAGGGTCCCTACGAGCAGTACTTC. Protein product: CASSLPGQGPYEQYF.

This chain joins TRBV6-6 and TRBJ2-7; TRBD1 matches 9 bases. With 6 bases clipped from V and 0 bases from J, the junction kept 9 bases outside the gene matches. Per the germline V gene, CDR1 is MNHNY and CDR2 is SVGAGI (reference sequence). The CDR3 totals 16 residues. CDR3 DNA: TGTGCCAGCAGGGGCCGACAGGGGGAGGTCTCCTACGAGCAGTACTTC. Translating it yields CASRGRQGEVSYEQYF.

V and J are TRBV6-5 and TRBJ2-3; tentatively, D is TRBD1 (5 bases). Trimming shortened V by 6 bases and J by 12 bases, and 10 bases separated the two germline ends. This CDR3 comprises 10 residues. Looked up from germline, CDR1 is MNHEY and CDR2 is SVGAGI. The chain's CDR3 is CASRQDNQYF. The CDR3 nucleotides read TGTGCCAGCAGACAGGATAATCAGTATTTT.

The chain recombines TRBV7-8 with TRBJ2-7; a weak D match, TRBD2 (6 bases). Germline values: CDR1 SGHVS, CDR2 FQNEAQ. The CDR3 covers 13 residues. V gave up 8 bases and J gave up 2 bases, with 13 bases separating them. The CDR3 DNA follows: TGTGCCAGCGGCCCGGGGGTAACCTACGAGCAGTACTTC. Protein: CASGPGVTYEQYF.

The chain links TRBV7-3 to TRBJ2-5; 9 positions match TRBD1. The CDR3 is 15 residues long. Germline V lookup: CDR1 SGHTA, CDR2 FQGTGA. Trimming cost V 5 bases and J 5 bases; bases outside gene matches: 9. CDR3 residues: CASSHSGQGGETQYF. For the CDR3, the DNA is TGTGCCAGCAGCCACTCGGGACAGGGCGGGGAGACCCAGTACTTC.

The chain employs TRBV27 and TRBJ1-4; TRBD1 agrees at 7 bases. The CDR3 has 16 residues. V was clipped by 4 bases and J by 3 bases; unmatched bases: 8. Germline loops: CDR1 MNHEY, CDR2 SMNVEV (reference sequence). The CDR3 loop is CASSYYRGTSNEKLFF. CDR3 DNA: TGTGCCAGCAGTTACTACAGGGGCACATCTAATGAAAAACTGTTTTTT.

The chain is built from TRBV2 and TRBJ1-4; D perhaps matches TRBD1 (5 bases). The germline V gene has CDR1 SNHLY and CDR2 FYNNEI. Trimming removed 6 bases at V and 11 bases at J, with 7 bases between. CDR3 size: 10 residues. Written as DNA, the CDR3 is TGTGCCAGCAGGGGGGGTAAACTGTTTTTT. This sequence encodes CASRGGKLFF.

This chain joins TRBV2 and TRBJ2-7, with 7 positions matching TRBD2. CDR1 and CDR2 from the germline V gene are SNHLY and FYNNEI. The CDR3 spans 14 residues. With 6 bases clipped from V and 0 bases from J, the junction kept 5 bases outside the gene matches. The CDR3 reads CASRGGLSSYEQYF. CDR3 sequence (DNA): TGTGCCAGCAGGGGAGGGCTCAGCTCCTACGAGCAGTACTTC.

This chain uses TRBV5-4 with TRBJ1-2; weak D call: TRBD1 (5 bases). Trimming removed 5 bases from V and 1 base from J, with 15 bases in between. The CDR3 runs to 15 residues. Germline V CDR1 and CDR2: SGHNT, YYREEE (reference sequence). The CDR3 reads CASSIIQGNNYGYTF. CDR3 nucleotides: TGTGCCAGCAGTATAATCCAGGGTAATAACTATGGCTACACCTTC.

This clone has just one count. The chain is built from TRBV30 and TRBJ2-2, with a tentative D call TRBD1 (5 bases). The length of the CDR3 is 13 residues. V lost 3 bases and J lost 7, with 12 bases in between. Per germline, CDR1 GTSNPN and CDR2 SVGIG (reference sequence). DNA of the CDR3: TGTGCCTGGAGCAGGGTTCGGGTCGGGGAGCTGTTTTTT. Translation: CAWSRVRVGELFF. The full variable domain, its missing parts supplied by reference TRBV30 and TRBJ2-2, is SQTIHQWPATLVQPVGSPLSLECTVEGTSNPNLYWYRQAAGRGLQLLFYSVGIGQISSEVPQNLSASRPQDRQFILSSKKLLLSDSGFYLCAWSRVRVGELFFGEGSRLTVL.

The chain is built from TRBV19 and TRBJ2-7; D perhaps matches TRBD2 (5 bases). Trimming shortened V by 3 bases and J by 1 base, and 10 bases separated the two germline ends. This CDR3 is built from 14 residues. Germline CDR1 reads LNHDA; CDR2 reads SQIVND (reference sequence). The CDR3 here is CASSIIRDSYEQYF. The CDR3 nucleotides read TGTGCCAGTAGTATTATCCGGGATTCCTACGAGCAGTACTTC.

The CDR3 loop is CASRGTGDSAAYEQYF. The CDR3 DNA is TGTGCCAGCAGAGGGACAGGCGACTCGGCGGCCTACGAGCAGTACTTC. The J gene is TRBJ2-7, the V gene TRBV19, with 8 bases fitting TRBD1. From germline, CDR1 is LNHDA and CDR2 SQIVND (reference sequence). CDR3 size: 16 residues. V was clipped by 9 bases and J by 2 bases; unmatched bases: 15. Looking up the rest from reference TRBV19 and TRBJ2-7 gives the full variable domain: DGGITQSPKYLFRKEGQNVTLSCEQNLNHDAMYWYRQDPGQGLRLIYYSQIVNDFQKGDIAEGYSVSREKKESFPLTVTSAQKNPTAFYLCASRGTGDSAAYEQYFGPGTRLTVT.